This T cell receptor beta chain was recovered during a study of cytomegalovirus exposure and HLA in healthy donors. Study-level points and caveats: Common viral pathogens were later found to be apparently linked to several of the most significant clusters. A previous analysis found most TCR beta V segments productive roughly 87% or roughly 30% of the time. Rates of TCR association differed by HLA locus in a later analysis, with DRB1 highest and HLA-C lowest. Cytomegalovirus status was reportedly diagnosed by the classifier with high specificity and sensitivity.

Notes on this clone: Its antigen is undetermined.

Primers: 60 Vbeta forward and 13 Jbeta reverse. The method was immunoSEQ multiplex PCR; TCRdb's version includes in-frame clones alone and lacks a portion of them. The repertoire includes 200,000 or so clones, around 76% of them detected once, and 0.63% sits in the top ten. The CDR3 is 16 residues long. CDR1 and CDR2 (germline): SGHDT, YYEEEE. Germline trimming cut 1 base from V and 5 bases from J; bases unmatched to any gene: 9. The source is a man aged 18 to 29 in good health and CMV-seronegative. Sequencing input: PBMCs. The chain combines TRBV5-6 with TRBJ2-5; 9 bases are a match to TRBD1. CDR3 DNA: TGTGCCAGCAGCTTGCCCAACAGGGGGCGCCTGGAGACCCAGTACTTC. Its translation: CASSLPNRGRLETQYF.